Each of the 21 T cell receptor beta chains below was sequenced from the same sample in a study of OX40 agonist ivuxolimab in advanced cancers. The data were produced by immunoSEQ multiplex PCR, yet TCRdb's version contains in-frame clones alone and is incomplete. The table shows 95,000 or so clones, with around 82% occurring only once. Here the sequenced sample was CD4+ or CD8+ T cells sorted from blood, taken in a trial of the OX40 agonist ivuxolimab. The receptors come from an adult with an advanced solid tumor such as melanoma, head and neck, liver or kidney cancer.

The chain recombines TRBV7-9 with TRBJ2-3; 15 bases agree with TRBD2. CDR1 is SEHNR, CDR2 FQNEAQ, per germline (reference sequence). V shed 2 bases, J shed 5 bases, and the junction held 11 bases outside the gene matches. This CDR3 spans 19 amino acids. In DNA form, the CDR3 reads TGTGCCAGCAGCTTATTTCCAGGGACTAGCGGGAGGAGAGGAGATACGCAGTATTTT. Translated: CASSLFPGTSGRRGDTQYF.

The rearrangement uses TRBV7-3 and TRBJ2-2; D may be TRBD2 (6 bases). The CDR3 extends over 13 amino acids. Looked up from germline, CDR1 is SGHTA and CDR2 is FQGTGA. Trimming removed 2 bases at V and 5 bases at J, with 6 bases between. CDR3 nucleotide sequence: TGTGCCAGCAGCTTAGCGGGGACCGGGGAGCTGTTTTTT. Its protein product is CASSLAGTGELFF.

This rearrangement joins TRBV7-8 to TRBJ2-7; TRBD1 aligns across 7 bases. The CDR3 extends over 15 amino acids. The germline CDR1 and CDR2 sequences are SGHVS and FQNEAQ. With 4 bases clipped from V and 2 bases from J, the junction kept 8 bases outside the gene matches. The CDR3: CASSSLRTGTYEQYF. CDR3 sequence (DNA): TGTGCCAGCAGCTCCCTCAGGACAGGTACCTACGAGCAGTACTTC.

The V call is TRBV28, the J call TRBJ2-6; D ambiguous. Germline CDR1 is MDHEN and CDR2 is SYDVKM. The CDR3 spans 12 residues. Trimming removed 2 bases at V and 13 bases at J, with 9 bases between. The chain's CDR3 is CASSLSLRVLTF. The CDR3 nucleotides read TGTGCCAGCAGTTTAAGTTTGAGGGTCCTGACTTTC.

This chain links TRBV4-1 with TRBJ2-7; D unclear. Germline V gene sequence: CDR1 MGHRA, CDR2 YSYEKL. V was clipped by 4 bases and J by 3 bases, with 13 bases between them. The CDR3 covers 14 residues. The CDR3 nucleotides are TGCGCCAGCAGCCTCCTAACGCCGGGCTACGAGCAGTACTTC. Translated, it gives CASSLLTPGYEQYF.

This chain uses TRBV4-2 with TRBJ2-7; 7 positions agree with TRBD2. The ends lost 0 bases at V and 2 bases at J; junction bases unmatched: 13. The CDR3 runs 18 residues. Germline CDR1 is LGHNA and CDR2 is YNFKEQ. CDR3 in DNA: TGTGCCAGCAGCCAAGATTCGGGGGGAGAGGGAACCCCCTACGAGCAGTACTTC. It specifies CASSQDSGGEGTPYEQYF.

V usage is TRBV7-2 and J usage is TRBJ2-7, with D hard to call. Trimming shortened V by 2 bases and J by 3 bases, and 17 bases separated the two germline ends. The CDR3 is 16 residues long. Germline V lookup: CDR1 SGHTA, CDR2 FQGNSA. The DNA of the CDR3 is TGTGCCAGCAGCTTAAAGTTAGTCGGACCACGCTACGAGCAGTACTTC. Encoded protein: CASSLKLVGPRYEQYF. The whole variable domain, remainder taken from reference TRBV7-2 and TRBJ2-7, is GAGVSQSPSNKVTEKGKDVELRCDPISGHTALYWYRQSLGQGLEFLIYFQGNSAPDKSGLPSDRFSAERTGGSVSTLTIQRTQQEDSAVYLCASSLKLVGPRYEQYFGPGTRLTVT.

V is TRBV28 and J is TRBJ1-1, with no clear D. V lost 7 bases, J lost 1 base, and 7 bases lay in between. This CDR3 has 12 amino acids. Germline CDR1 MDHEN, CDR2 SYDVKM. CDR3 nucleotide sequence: TGTGCCAGCACAGAGGGGAACACTGAAGCTTTCTTT. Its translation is CASTEGNTEAFF.

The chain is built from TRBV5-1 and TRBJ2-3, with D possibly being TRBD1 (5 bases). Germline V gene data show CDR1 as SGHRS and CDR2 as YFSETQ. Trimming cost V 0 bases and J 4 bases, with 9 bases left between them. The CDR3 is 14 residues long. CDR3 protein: CASSLAQGPDTQYF. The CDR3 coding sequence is TGCGCCAGCAGCTTGGCGCAGGGTCCAGATACGCAGTATTTT.

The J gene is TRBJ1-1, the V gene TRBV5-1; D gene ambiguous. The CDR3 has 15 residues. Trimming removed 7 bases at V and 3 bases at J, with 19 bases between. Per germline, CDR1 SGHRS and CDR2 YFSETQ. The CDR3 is CASGNPVGEDTEAFF. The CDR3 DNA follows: TGCGCCAGCGGCAACCCTGTAGGAGAGGACACTGAAGCTTTCTTT.

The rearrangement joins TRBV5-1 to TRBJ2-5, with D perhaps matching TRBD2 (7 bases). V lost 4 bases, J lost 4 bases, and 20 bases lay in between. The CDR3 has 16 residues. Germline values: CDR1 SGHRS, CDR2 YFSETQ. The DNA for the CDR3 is TGCGCCAGCAGCCCCCGCGACGGGGGGCGCATAGAGACCCAGTACTTC. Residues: CASSPRDGGRIETQYF.

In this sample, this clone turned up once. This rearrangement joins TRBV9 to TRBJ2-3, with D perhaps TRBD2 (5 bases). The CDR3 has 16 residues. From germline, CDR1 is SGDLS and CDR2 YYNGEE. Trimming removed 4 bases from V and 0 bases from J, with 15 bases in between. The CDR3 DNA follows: TGTGCCAGCAGCCCTGGTCTAGCAGAAAGCACAGATACGCAGTATTTT. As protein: CASSPGLAESTDTQYF. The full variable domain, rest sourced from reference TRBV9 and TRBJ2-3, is DSGVTQTPKHLITATGQRVTLRCSPRSGDLSVYWYQQSLDQGLQFLIQYYNGEERAKGNILERFSAQQFPDLHSELNLSSLELGDSALYFCASSPGLAESTDTQYFGPGTRLTVL.

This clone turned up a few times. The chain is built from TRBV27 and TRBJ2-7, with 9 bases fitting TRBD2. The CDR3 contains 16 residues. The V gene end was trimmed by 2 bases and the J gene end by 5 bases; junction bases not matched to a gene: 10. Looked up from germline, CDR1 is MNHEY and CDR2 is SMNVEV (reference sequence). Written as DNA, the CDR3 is TGTGCCAGCAGTTTAAGTAACGCGGGAGGGCGGAACGAGCAGTACTTC. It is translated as CASSLSNAGGRNEQYF.

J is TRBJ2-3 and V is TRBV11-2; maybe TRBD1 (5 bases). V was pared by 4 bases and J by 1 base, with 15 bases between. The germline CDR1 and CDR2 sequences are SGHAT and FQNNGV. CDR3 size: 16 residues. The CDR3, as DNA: TGTGCCAGCAGCTCTATAGGCAGGGCGGGCACAGATACGCAGTATTTT. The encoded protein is CASSSIGRAGTDTQYF.

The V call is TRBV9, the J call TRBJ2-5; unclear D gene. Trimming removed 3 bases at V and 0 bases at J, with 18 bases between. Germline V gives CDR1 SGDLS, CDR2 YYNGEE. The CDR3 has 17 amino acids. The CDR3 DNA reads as TGTGCCAGCAGCGCGGCGATAAGTGGTTGGGACCAAGAGACCCAGTACTTC. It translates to CASSAAISGWDQETQYF.

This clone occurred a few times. CDR3 loop: CAWDDSNNQPQHF. In DNA, the CDR3 is TGTGCCTGGGATGACAGCAACAATCAGCCCCAGCATTTT. This sequence joins TRBV30 and TRBJ1-5, with D possibly TRBD1 on 5 matching bases. This CDR3 has 13 residues. CDR1 and CDR2 from the germline V gene are GTSNPN and SVGIG (reference sequence). Trimming took 5 bases from V and 3 from J, leaving 11 bases between them.

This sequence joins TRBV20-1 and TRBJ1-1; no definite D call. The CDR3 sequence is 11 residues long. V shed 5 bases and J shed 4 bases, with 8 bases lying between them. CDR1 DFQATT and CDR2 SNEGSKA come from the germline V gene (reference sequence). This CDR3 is CSAYTITEAFF. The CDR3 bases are TGCAGTGCTTACACGATCACTGAAGCTTTCTTT.

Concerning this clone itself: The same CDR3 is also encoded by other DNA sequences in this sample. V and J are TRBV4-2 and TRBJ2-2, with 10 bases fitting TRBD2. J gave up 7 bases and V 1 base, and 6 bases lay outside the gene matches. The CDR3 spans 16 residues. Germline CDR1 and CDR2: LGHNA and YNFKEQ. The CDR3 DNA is TGTGCCAGCAGCCAAGGAGCGGGAGGGCCTGGCGGGGAGCTGTTTTTT. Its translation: CASSQGAGGPGGELFF.

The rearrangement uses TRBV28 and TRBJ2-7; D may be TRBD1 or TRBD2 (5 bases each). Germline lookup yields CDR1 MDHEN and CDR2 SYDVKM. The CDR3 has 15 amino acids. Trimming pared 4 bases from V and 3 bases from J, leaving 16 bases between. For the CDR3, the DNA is TGTGCCAGCAGTTCATCGGGGACGGTTTACTACGAGCAGTACTTC. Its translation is CASSSSGTVYYEQYF.

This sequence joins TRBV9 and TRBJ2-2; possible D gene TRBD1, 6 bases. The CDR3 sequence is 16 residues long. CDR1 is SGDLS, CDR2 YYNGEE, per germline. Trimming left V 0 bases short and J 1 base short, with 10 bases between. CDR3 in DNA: TGTGCCAGCAGCGTAGGGCCGGGACAGAACACCGGGGAGCTGTTTTTT. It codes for CASSVGPGQNTGELFF.

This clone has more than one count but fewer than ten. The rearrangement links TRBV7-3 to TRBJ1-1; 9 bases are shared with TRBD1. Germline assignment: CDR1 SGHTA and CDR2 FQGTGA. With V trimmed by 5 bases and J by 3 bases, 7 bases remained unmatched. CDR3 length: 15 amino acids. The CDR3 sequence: CASSKGQGGYTEAFF. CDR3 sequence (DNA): TGTGCCAGCAGCAAGGGACAGGGCGGATACACTGAAGCTTTCTTT. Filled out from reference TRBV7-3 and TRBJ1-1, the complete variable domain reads GAGVSQTPSNKVTEKGKYVELRCDPISGHTALYWYRQSLGQGPEFLIYFQGTGAADDSGLPNDRFFAVRPEGSVSTLKIQRTERGDSAVYLCASSKGQGGYTEAFFGQGTRLTVV.